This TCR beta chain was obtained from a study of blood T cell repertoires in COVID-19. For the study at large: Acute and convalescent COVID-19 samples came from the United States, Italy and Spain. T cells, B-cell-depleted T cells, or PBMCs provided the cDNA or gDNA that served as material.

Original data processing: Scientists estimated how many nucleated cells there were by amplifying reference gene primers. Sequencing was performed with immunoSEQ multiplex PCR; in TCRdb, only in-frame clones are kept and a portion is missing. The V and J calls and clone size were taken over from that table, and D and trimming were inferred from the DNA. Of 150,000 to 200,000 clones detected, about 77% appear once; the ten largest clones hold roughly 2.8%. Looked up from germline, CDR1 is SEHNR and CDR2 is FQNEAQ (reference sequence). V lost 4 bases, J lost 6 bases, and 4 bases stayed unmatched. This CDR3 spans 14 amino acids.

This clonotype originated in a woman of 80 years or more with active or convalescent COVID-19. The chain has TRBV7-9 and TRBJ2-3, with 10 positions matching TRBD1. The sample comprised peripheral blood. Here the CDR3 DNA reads TGTGCCAGCAGCTCGGGACAGGGGTTGGATACGCAGTATTTT. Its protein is CASSSGQGLDTQYF.